A single T cell receptor beta chain is shown here with its context. The data stem from a study of blood T cell repertoires in COVID-19. At the level of the study: Sources were T cells, B-cell-depleted T cells, or PBMCs; the material itself was cDNA or gDNA.

This CDR3 has 15 amino acids. The V gene's germline CDR1 is LNHDA and CDR2 SQIVND (reference sequence). V shed 3 bases and J 8 bases; nucleotides not matched to a gene: 7. The authors' processing: Estimated nucleated cell counts came from reference gene primer amplification. The repertoire was sequenced with immunoSEQ multiplex PCR; TCRdb's copy has only in-frame clones and lacks some. V and J calls and clone size are as listed in that table; D and trimming were resolved from the DNA. The sample shows 140,000 to 150,000 clones, over 75% of them seen only once. This clonotype was sampled from a woman aged 45 to 65 with acute or convalescent COVID-19. The sample comprised peripheral blood. V usage is TRBV19 and J usage is TRBJ1-6; 7 bases fit TRBD1. The CDR3 here is CASSMARQGDSPLHF. CDR3 sequence (DNA): TGTGCCAGTAGTATGGCACGACAGGGAGATTCACCCCTCCACTTT.